These T cell receptor beta chains were read from a single sample in a study of cytomegalovirus exposure and HLA in healthy donors. Clones were sequenced by immunoSEQ multiplex PCR, and TCRdb holds only the in-frame ones, with some missing. Here the sample table reports about 200,000 clones. The specimen sequenced was PBMCs. The receptors here all came from a girl aged 2-10 years in good health and CMV-seropositive. Both conserved end residues are part of each CDR3. D genes are given only for firm matches.

TRBJ2-1	TRBV5-1	TRBD1	CASSSQTGPTLGNEQFF	TGCGCCAGCAGCTCTCAGACAGGGCCGACATTGGGGAATGAGCAGTTCTTC
TRBJ2-7	TRBV6-5	TRBD2	CASSYFGSGGEEQYF	TGTGCCAGCAGTTATTTTGGGTCCGGGGGGGAAGAGCAGTACTTC
TRBJ2-3	TRBV28	TRBD2	CASSRSSGTWGTDTQYF	TGTGCCAGCAGTCGTTCTAGCGGGACGTGGGGCACAGATACGCAGTATTTT
TRBJ2-7	TRBV28	TRBD2	CASSLTSLASGSYEQYF	TGTGCCAGCAGTTTAACGAGTCTGGCTAGCGGGAGCTACGAGCAGTACTTC
TRBJ2-7	TRBV4-1	TRBD1	CASSQEDQGAYEQYF	TGCGCCAGCAGCCAAGAAGACCAGGGGGCCTACGAGCAGTACTTC
TRBJ1-3	TRBV29-1	NA	CSAAPLAGVGNTIYF	TGCAGCGCAGCACCGCTCGCGGGGGTTGGAAACACCATATATTTT
TRBJ2-7	TRBV27	NA	CASSRGKNEQYF	TGTGCCAGCAGTCGGGGAAAAAACGAGCAGTACTTC
TRBJ2-1	TRBV29-1	NA	CSGREAGYNEQFF	TGCAGCGGCAGAGAGGCGGGTTACAATGAGCAGTTCTTC
TRBJ2-7	TRBV19	NA	CASSGQGKVYEQYF	TGTGCCAGTAGCGGGCAGGGGAAGGTCTACGAGCAGTACTTC
TRBJ2-2	TRBV4-1	NA	CASSRGRVGELFF	TGCGCCAGCAGCCGCGGGCGGGTCGGGGAGCTGTTTTTT
TRBJ1-1	TRBV10-2	NA	CASRQAEAFF	TGCGCCAGTCGACAAGCTGAAGCTTTCTTT
TRBJ1-5	TRBV21-1	NA	CASGQGSPQPQHF	TGTGCCAGTGGTCAGGGAAGCCCTCAGCCCCAGCATTTT
TRBJ1-2	TRBV30	NA	CAWSHRVNYGYTF	TGTGCCTGGAGTCACAGGGTAAACTATGGCTACACCTTC
TRBJ1-2	TRBV13	NA	CASSLGPLNYGYTF	TGTGCCAGCAGCTTAGGCCCCCTTAACTATGGCTACACCTTC
TRBJ2-5	TRBV5-4	TRBD2	CASSRGLAVQETQYF	TGTGCCAGCAGCAGGGGACTAGCGGTCCAAGAGACCCAGTACTTC
TRBJ1-5	TRBV28	NA	CASSLWWQNSNQPQHF	TGTGCCAGCAGTTTATGGTGGCAGAATAGCAATCAGCCCCAGCATTTT
TRBJ1-1	TRBV6-1	NA	CASSLYSLSEAFF	TGTGCCAGCAGCCTATACAGTCTCTCTGAAGCTTTCTTT
TRBJ1-4	TRBV7-9	TRBD1	CASSWTQGEKLFF	TGTGCCAGCAGCTGGACACAGGGGGAAAAACTGTTTTTT
TRBJ2-1	TRBV28	NA	CASSLFPASSYNEQFF	TGTGCCAGCAGTCTTTTTCCCGCGAGCTCCTACAATGAGCAGTTCTTC
TRBJ2-1	TRBV5-1	TRBD2	CASSSGLAGEEQFF	TGCGCCAGCAGCTCGGGACTAGCGGGAGAGGAGCAGTTCTTC
TRBJ2-5	TRBV2	TRBD2	CASSSGLAETMLQETQYF	TGTGCCAGCAGTTCCGGACTAGCGGAGACTATGCTTCAAGAGACCCAGTACTTC
TRBJ2-2	TRBV2	TRBD1	CASGQENTGELFF	TGTGCCAGTGGACAGGAAAACACCGGGGAGCTGTTTTTT
TRBJ1-4	TRBV5-1	TRBD1	CASSLGQGAYKLFF	TGCGCCAGCAGCTTGGGACAGGGGGCTTACAAACTGTTTTTT
TRBJ2-2	TRBV28	TRBD1	CASTVGDRNTGELFF	TGTGCCAGCACCGTCGGGGACAGGAACACCGGGGAGCTGTTTTTT
TRBJ1-4	TRBV5-8	NA	CASSLGEGQSVGGQEKLFF	TGTGCCAGCAGCTTGGGTGAAGGGCAGTCAGTCGGAGGGCAAGAAAAACTGTTTTTT
TRBJ2-1	TRBV28	TRBD1	CASSPPGQNNEQFF	TGTGCCAGCAGTCCGCCGGGACAGAACAATGAGCAGTTCTTC
TRBJ2-2	TRBV7-7	TRBD1	CASGSGGLFAGELFF	TGTGCTAGCGGATCAGGGGGCTTGTTTGCCGGGGAGCTGTTTTTT
TRBJ1-2	TRBV6-1	NA	CASSEKLAAGDRYYGYTF	TGTGCCAGCAGTGAAAAGCTGGCGGCGGGGGATCGATACTATGGCTACACCTTC
TRBJ1-1	TRBV5-4	NA	CASSFKSPGGGTEAFF	TGTGCCAGCAGCTTTAAATCACCCGGTGGAGGCACTGAAGCTTTCTTT
TRBJ1-3	TRBV2	NA	CASLGDSGNTIYF	TGTGCCAGCCTAGGGGACTCTGGAAACACCATATATTTT
TRBJ2-3	TRBV6-5	NA	CASSLTDSGTDTQYF	TGTGCCAGCAGCTTGACAGACTCAGGGACAGATACGCAGTATTTT
TRBJ2-1	TRBV7-2	NA	CASSLRASTYNEQFF	TGTGCCAGCAGCTTGCGGGCATCGACTTACAATGAGCAGTTCTTC
TRBJ2-1	TRBV23-1	TRBD2	CASSPLLAGGKNEQFF	TGCGCCAGCAGTCCCCTACTAGCGGGAGGGAAGAATGAGCAGTTCTTC
TRBJ2-1	TRBV10-3	NA	CAIYREGSNEQFF	TGTGCCATTTACAGGGAGGGGAGCAATGAGCAGTTCTTC
TRBJ1-5	TRBV27	TRBD1	CASSLSGGHQPQHF	TGTGCCAGCAGTTTATCAGGGGGCCATCAGCCCCAGCATTTT
TRBJ1-1	TRBV28	NA	CASIPPGGGRTEAFF	TGTGCCAGCATACCCCCGGGCGGGGGGCGAACTGAAGCTTTCTTT
TRBJ2-4	TRBV5-1	NA	CASSSRRETKNIQYF	TGCGCCAGCAGCTCTCGCAGGGAAACCAAAAACATTCAGTACTTC
TRBJ2-5	TRBV18	TRBD2	CASSPNSPSGSSFETQYF	TGTGCCAGCTCACCAAACTCCCCTAGCGGGAGTTCCTTTGAGACCCAGTACTTC
TRBJ1-6	TRBV6-5	NA	CASSSLQGANSPLHF	TGTGCCAGCAGCTCCCTACAGGGCGCCAATTCACCCCTCCACTTT
TRBJ2-3	TRBV29-1	TRBD2	CSVGDYTSSTDTQYF	TGCAGCGTTGGGGACTACACCTCTAGCACAGATACGCAGTATTTT
TRBJ1-5	TRBV4-1	TRBD1	CASSHRDRVGNQPQHF	TGCGCCAGCAGCCACCGAGACAGGGTGGGGAATCAGCCCCAGCATTTT
TRBJ1-2	TRBV28	TRBD1	CASSLRTGKFGYTF	TGTGCCAGCAGTTTACGGACAGGCAAGTTTGGCTACACCTTC
TRBJ2-2	TRBV5-8	NA	CASSLLVQGNAGELFF	TGTGCCAGCAGCTTGTTGGTCCAGGGTAACGCCGGGGAGCTGTTTTTT
TRBJ2-5	TRBV19	NA	CASSMKIRETQYF	TGTGCCAGTAGTATGAAGATCCGGGAGACCCAGTACTTC
TRBJ2-1	TRBV29-1	NA	CSVAPYTSRTGNEQFF	TGCAGCGTTGCGCCCTATACAAGCCGGACTGGGAATGAGCAGTTCTTC
TRBJ2-7	TRBV27	TRBD2	CASSPIGLADREQYF	TGTGCCAGCAGCCCCATCGGACTAGCGGATCGCGAGCAGTACTTC
TRBJ2-1	TRBV10-3	TRBD2	CATEGTSGSRRNEQFF	TGTGCCACCGAAGGGACTAGCGGGAGTAGGAGGAATGAGCAGTTCTTC
TRBJ1-2	TRBV29-1	NA	CSVSAPVVRYGYTF	TGCAGCGTTAGTGCGCCGGTAGTCCGCTATGGCTACACCTTC
TRBJ2-7	TRBV27	TRBD2	CASSLSTEPGLVGEQYF	TGTGCCAGCAGTTTATCGACCGAACCGGGACTAGTGGGCGAGCAGTACTTC
TRBJ1-2	TRBV10-2	TRBD1	CASSATGGTNYGYTF	TGCGCCAGCAGTGCGACAGGGGGAACTAACTATGGCTACACCTTC
TRBJ2-4	TRBV28	TRBD2	CASSLGTSGLKNIQYF	TGTGCCAGCAGTTTAGGGACTAGCGGACTCAAAAACATTCAGTACTTC